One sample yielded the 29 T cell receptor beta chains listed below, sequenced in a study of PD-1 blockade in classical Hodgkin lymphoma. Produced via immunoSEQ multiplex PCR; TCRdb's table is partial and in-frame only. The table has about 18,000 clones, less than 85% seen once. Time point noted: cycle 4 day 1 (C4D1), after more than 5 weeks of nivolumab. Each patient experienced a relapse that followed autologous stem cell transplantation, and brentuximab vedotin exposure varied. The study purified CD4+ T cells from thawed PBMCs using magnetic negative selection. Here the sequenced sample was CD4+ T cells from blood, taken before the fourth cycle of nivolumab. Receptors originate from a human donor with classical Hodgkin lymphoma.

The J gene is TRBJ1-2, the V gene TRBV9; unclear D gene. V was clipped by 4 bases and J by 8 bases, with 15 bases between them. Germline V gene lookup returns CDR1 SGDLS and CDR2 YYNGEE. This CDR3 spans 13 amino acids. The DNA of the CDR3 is TGTGCCAGCAGCACCCGCGTAGGTGGAGGCTACACCTTC. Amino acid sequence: CASSTRVGGGYTF.

The CDR3 DNA follows: TGTGCCAGCAGCTTATTTAGTACTGGGTCTTACGAGCAGTACTTC. It yields the protein CASSLFSTGSYEQYF. The chain combines TRBV7-2 with TRBJ2-7, with no clear D. V shed 2 bases and J shed 4 bases, with 15 bases lying between them. The germline V gene encodes CDR1 SGHTA and CDR2 FQGNSA. The CDR3 has 15 residues.

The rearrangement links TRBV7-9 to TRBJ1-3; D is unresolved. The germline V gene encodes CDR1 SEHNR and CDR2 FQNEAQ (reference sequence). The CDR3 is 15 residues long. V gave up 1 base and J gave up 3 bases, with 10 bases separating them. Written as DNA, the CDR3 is TGTGCCAGCAGCTTAGAGGCCGGCGGTGGAAACACCATATATTTT. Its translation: CASSLEAGGGNTIYF.

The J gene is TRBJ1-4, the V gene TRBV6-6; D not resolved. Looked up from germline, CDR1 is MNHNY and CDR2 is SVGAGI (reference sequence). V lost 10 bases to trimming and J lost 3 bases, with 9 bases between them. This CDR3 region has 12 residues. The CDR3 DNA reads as TGTGCCACCACAGACCCTAATGAAAAACTGTTTTTT. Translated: CATTDPNEKLFF.

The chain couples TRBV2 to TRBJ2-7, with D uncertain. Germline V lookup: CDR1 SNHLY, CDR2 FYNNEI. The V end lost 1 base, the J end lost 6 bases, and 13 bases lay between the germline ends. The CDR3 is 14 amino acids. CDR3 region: CASSEGLGGSEQYF. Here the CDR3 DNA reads TGTGCCAGCAGTGAAGGGCTCGGTGGCAGCGAGCAGTACTTC.

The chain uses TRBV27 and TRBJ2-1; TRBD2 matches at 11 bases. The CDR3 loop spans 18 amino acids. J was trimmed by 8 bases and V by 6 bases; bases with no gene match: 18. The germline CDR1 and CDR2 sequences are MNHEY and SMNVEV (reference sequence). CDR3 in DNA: TGTGCCAGCAGCCGTAGCGGGAGGGCAGCTTTGGCGGTCCATGAGCAGTTCTTC. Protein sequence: CASSRSGRAALAVHEQFF.

CDR3 nucleotide sequence: TGTGCCAGCAGCCAAGATGTCAGGAACACAGATACGCAGTATTTT. The encoded protein is CASSQDVRNTDTQYF. The chain carries TRBV14 and TRBJ2-3; D unresolved. The CDR3 covers 15 residues. Trimming shortened V by 0 bases and J by 2 bases, and 9 bases separated the two germline ends. Germline CDR1 SGHDN, CDR2 FVKESK. Full variable domain (remainder filled in from reference TRBV14 and TRBJ2-3): EAGVTQFPSHSVIEKGQTVTLRCDPISGHDNLYWYRRVMGKEIKFLLHFVKESKQDESGMPNNRFLAERTGGTYSTLKVQPAELEDSGVYFCASSQDVRNTDTQYFGPGTRLTVL.

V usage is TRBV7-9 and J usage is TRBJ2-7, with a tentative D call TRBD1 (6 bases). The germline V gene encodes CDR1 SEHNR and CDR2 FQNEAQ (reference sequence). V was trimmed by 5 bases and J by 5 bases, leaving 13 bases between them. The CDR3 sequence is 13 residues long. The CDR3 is CASSLAGGNEQYF. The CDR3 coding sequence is TGTGCCAGCAGCCTGGCTGGGGGCAACGAGCAGTACTTC.

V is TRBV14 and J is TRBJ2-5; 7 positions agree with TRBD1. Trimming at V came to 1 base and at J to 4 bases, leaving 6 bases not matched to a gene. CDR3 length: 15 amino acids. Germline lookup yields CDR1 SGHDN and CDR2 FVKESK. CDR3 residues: CASSQGQGVGETQYF. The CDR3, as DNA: TGTGCCAGCAGCCAAGGGCAGGGGGTCGGAGAGACCCAGTACTTC.

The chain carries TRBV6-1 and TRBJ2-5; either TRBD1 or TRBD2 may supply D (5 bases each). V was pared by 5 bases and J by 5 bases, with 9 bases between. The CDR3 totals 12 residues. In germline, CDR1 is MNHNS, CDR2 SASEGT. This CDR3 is CASSTRGETQYF. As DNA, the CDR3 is TGTGCCAGCAGTACTAGGGGCGAGACCCAGTACTTC.

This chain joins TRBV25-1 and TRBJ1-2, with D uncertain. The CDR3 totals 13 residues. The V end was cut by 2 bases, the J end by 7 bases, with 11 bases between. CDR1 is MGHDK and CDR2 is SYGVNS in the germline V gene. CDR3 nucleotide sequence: TGTGCCAGCAGTGAACGTGGAGGTTCTGGCTACACCTTC. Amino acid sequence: CASSERGGSGYTF.

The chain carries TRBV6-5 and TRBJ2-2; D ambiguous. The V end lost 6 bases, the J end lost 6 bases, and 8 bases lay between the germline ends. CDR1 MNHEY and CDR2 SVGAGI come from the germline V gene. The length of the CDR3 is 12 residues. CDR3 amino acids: CASRGDPGELFF. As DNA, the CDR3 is TGTGCCAGCAGAGGAGATCCCGGGGAGCTGTTTTTT.

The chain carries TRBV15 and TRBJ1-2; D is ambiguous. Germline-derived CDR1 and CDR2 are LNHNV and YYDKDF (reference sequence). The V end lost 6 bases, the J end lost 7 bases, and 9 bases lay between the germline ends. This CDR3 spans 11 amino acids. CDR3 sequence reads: CATRAAGGYTF. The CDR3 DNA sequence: TGTGCCACCAGGGCGGCGGGTGGCTACACCTTC.

This chain's CDR3 is CASSAAPWDRGPVTGNTIYF. The CDR3, as DNA: TGTGCCAGCAGTGCGGCCCCTTGGGACAGGGGGCCGGTTACTGGAAACACCATATATTTT. V gene TRBV6-1 combines with J gene TRBJ1-3, with 12 bases fitting TRBD1. Germline V gene sequence: CDR1 MNHNS, CDR2 SASEGT. The CDR3 has 20 amino acids. V was clipped by 4 bases and J by 2 bases; unmatched bases: 15.

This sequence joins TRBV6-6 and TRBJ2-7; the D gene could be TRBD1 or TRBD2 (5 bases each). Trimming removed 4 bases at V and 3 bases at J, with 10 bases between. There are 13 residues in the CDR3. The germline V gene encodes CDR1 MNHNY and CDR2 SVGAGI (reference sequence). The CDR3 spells CASSWDGFYEQYF. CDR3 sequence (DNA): TGTGCCAGCAGTTGGGACGGCTTCTACGAGCAGTACTTC.

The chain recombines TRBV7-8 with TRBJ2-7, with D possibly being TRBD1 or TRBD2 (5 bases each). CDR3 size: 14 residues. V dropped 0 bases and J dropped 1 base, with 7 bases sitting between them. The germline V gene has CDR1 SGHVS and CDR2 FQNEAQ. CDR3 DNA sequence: TGTGCCAGCAGCTTAGCGGGGGATTCCTACGAGCAGTACTTC. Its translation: CASSLAGDSYEQYF. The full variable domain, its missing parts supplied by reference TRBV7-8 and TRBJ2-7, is GAGVSQSPRYKVAKRGQDVALRCDPISGHVSLFWYQQALGQGPEFLTYFQNEAQLDKSGLPSDRFFAERPEGSVSTLKIQRTQQEDSAVYLCASSLAGDSYEQYFGPGTRLTVT.

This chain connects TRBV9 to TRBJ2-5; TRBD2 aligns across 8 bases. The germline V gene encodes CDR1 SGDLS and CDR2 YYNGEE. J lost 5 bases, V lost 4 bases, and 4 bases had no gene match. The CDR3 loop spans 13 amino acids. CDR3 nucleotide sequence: TGTGCCAGCAGCACCGGACTAGCCGAGACCCAGTACTTC. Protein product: CASSTGLAETQYF.

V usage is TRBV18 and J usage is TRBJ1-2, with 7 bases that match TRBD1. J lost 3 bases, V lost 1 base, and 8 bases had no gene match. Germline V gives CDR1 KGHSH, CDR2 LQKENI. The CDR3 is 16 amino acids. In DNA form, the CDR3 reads TGTGCCAGCTCACCACTGACAGGGAGACAGGACTATGGCTACACCTTC. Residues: CASSPLTGRQDYGYTF.

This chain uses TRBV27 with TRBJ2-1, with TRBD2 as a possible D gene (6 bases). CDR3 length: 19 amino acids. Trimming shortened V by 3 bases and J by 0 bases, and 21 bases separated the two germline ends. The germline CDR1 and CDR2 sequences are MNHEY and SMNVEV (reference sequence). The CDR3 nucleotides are TGTGCCAGCAGTTTCGTTCGACGCCGGGGGATAAGCTCCTACAATGAGCAGTTCTTC. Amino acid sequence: CASSFVRRRGISSYNEQFF.

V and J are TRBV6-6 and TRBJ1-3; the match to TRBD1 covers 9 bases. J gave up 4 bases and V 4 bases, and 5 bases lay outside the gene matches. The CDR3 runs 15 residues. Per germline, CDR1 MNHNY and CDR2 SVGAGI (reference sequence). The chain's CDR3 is CASSSTGTGGNTIYF. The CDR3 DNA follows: TGTGCCAGCAGTTCTACCGGGACAGGGGGAAACACCATATATTTT.

CDR3 loop: CASSLEASGSGETQYF. DNA for the CDR3: TGCGCCAGCAGCTTGGAGGCTAGCGGGAGTGGTGAGACCCAGTACTTC. The chain carries TRBV5-1 and TRBJ2-5, with 10 bases that match TRBD2. V shed 0 bases, J shed 5 bases, and the junction held 7 bases outside the gene matches. The CDR3 extends over 16 amino acids. Germline values: CDR1 SGHRS, CDR2 YFSETQ.

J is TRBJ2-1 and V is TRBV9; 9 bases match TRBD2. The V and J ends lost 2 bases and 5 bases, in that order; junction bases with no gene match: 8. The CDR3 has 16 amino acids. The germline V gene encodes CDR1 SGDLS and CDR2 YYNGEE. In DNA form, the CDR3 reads TGTGCCAGCAGCGTCTCTATAGCGGGGGTTAACAATGAGCAGTTCTTC. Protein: CASSVSIAGVNNEQFF.

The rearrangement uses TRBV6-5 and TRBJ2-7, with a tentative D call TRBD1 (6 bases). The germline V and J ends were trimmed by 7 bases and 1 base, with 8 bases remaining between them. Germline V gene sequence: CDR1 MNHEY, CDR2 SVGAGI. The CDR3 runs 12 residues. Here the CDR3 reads CASKGGSYEQYF. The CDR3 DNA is TGTGCCAGCAAAGGGGGTTCCTACGAGCAGTACTTC.

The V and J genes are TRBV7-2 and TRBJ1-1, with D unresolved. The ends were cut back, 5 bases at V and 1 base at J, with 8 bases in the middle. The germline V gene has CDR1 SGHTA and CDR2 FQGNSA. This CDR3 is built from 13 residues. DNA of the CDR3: TGTGCCAGCAGCCCAGGAAAGAACACTGAAGCTTTCTTT. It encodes CASSPGKNTEAFF.

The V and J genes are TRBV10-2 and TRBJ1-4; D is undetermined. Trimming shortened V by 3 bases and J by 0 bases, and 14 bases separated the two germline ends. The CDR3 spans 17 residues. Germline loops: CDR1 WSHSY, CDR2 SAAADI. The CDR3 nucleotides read TGCGCCAGCAGTGATCGGGATTATAGCCCAACTAATGAAAAACTGTTTTTT. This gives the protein CASSDRDYSPTNEKLFF.

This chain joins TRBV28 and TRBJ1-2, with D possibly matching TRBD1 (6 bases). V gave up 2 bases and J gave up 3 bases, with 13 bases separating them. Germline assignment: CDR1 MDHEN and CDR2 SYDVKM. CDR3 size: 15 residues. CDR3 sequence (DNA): TGTGCCAGCAGTTTAACACAGGGATTTCACTATGGCTACACCTTC. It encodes CASSLTQGFHYGYTF.

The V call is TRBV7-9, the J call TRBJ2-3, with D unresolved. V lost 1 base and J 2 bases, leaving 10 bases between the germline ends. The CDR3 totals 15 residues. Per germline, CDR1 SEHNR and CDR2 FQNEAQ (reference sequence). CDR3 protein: CASSLGVITTDTQYF. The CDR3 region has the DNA TGTGCCAGCAGCTTAGGAGTCATTACCACAGATACGCAGTATTTT.

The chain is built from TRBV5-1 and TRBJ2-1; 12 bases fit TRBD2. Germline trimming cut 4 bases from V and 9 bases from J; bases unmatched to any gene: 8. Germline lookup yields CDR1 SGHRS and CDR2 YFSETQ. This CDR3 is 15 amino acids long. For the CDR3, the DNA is TGCGCCAGCAGCCCGACCGGGACTAGCGGGCCTGAGCAGTTCTTC. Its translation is CASSPTGTSGPEQFF.

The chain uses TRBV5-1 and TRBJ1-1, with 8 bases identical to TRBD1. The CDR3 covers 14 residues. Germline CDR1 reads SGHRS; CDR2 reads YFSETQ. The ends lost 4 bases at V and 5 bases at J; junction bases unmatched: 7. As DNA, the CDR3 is TGCGCCAGCAGCGCTGGACAGGGTGGTACTGAAGCTTTCTTT. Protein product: CASSAGQGGTEAFF. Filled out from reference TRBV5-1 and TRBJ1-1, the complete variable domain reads KAGVTQTPRYLIKTRGQQVTLSCSPISGHRSVSWYQQTPGQGLQFLFEYFSETQRNKGNFPGRFSGRQFSNSRSEMNVSTLELGDSALYLCASSAGQGGTEAFFGQGTRLTVV.